The clone carrying this TCR beta chain appeared many times. Time point meaning: newly diagnosed GD, antithyroid drugs for less than 3 months. From RNA extracted from PBMCs, the TCR library was made. The data stem from a study of regulatory T cells in long-lasting Graves disease. Arm-PCR of CDR3 regions and iRepertoire HTBI primers were used to build TCR beta libraries. TCRdb re-called the multiplex PCR reads through MiXCR, storing one row per CDR3 protein. Of a few hundred thousand distinct CDR3 sequences in the sample, about 11% are singletons; the top ten hold approximately 17%. CDR3 size: 14 residues. V was clipped by 3 bases and J by 8 bases, with 16 bases between them. Germline CDR1 is MDHEN and CDR2 is SYDVKM. The data also belong to a second study, concerning T cells in Graves' hyperthyroidism and ophthalmopathy. According to that study: Researchers barred patients who had uncontrolled infection, other autoimmune disease, pregnancy or lactation.

The V and J genes are TRBV28 and TRBJ1-2; D is unresolved. The receptor was isolated from a woman younger than 35 with Graves disease. The sample here was peripheral blood mononuclear cells (PBMCs), taken at new diagnosis, from a patient treated with antithyroid drugs. CDR3 coding DNA: TGTGCCAGCAGTTTCCCCTCAGGAGTTGGCGGCTACACCTTC. The encoded protein is CASSFPSGVGGYTF.